Shown below are 21 T cell receptor beta chains from a single sample sequenced in a study of T cell responses to AZD1222 COVID-19 vaccine. Using immunoSEQ multiplex PCR, the repertoire was profiled, and TCRdb retains in-frame clones only, with some absent. The sample lists 120,000 to 150,000 clones; over 80% were seen once. This sample comprised peripheral blood, obtained on day 0 of MenACWY control vaccination. The source of these receptors is an adult in good health.

The chain couples TRBV29-1 to TRBJ1-2, with D unresolved. CDR1 SQVTM and CDR2 ANQGSEA come from the germline V gene. The CDR3 contains 13 residues. V was clipped by 6 bases and J by 0 bases, with 11 bases between them. Here the CDR3 reads CSVSPLTNYGYTF. The CDR3 coding sequence is TGCAGCGTCAGTCCACTTACTAACTATGGCTACACCTTC.

The chain's CDR3 is CASNNHGLNTGELFF. CDR3 coding DNA: TGCGCCAGCAACAACCACGGGTTGAACACCGGGGAGCTGTTTTTT. The V gene is TRBV5-1, the J gene TRBJ2-2, with no clear D. Trimming took 6 bases from V and 1 from J, leaving 13 bases between them. CDR1 is SGHRS and CDR2 is YFSETQ in the germline V gene. This CDR3 spans 15 amino acids.

This chain joins TRBV6-4 and TRBJ2-7; D ambiguous. There are 12 residues in the CDR3. The V and J ends lost 7 bases and 3 bases respectively, with 10 bases between them. Per the germline V gene, CDR1 is MRHNA and CDR2 is SNTAGT. Written as DNA, the CDR3 is TGTGCCAGCAATCGGCGAGGCTACGAGCAGTACTTC. Translating gives CASNRRGYEQYF.

This rearrangement joins TRBV30 to TRBJ2-7, with 7 positions matching TRBD1. The V segment lost 8 bases and the J segment 0 bases; nucleotides outside the gene matches: 7. This CDR3 has 13 amino acids. Germline CDR1 reads GTSNPN; CDR2 reads SVGIG (reference sequence). CDR3 amino acids: CAGIRDSSYEQYF. The CDR3 nucleotides read TGTGCCGGTATCCGGGACAGCTCCTACGAGCAGTACTTC.

The gene calls are TRBV28 and TRBJ2-5; TRBD2 might be the D (6 bases). The germline V gene has CDR1 MDHEN and CDR2 SYDVKM. This CDR3 region has 14 residues. Between the trimmed V and J ends, which lost 3 bases and 1 base, there was a span of 9 bases. The CDR3 region is CASSFAGLQETQYF. CDR3 bases: TGTGCCAGCAGTTTCGCGGGGCTCCAAGAGACCCAGTACTTC.

In DNA form, the CDR3 reads TGTGCCAGCAGCTTAGGGAGGGTATCGTGGAATTCACCCCTCCACTTT. Residues: CASSLGRVSWNSPLHF. The chain links TRBV13 to TRBJ1-6; D is undetermined. The CDR3 is 16 residues long. Germline CDR1 is PRHDT and CDR2 is FYEKMQ (reference sequence). The ends were cut back, 0 bases at V and 7 bases at J, with 13 bases in the middle. Drawing the rest from reference TRBV13 and TRBJ1-6, the complete variable domain is AAGVIQSPRHLIKEKRETATLKCYPIPRHDTVYWYQQGPGQDPQFLISFYEKMQSDKGSIPDRFSAQQFSDYHSELNMSSLELGDSALYFCASSLGRVSWNSPLHFGNGTRLTVT.

The gene calls are TRBV4-1 and TRBJ2-1; D might be TRBD2 (6 bases). V was clipped by 8 bases and J by 8 bases, with 19 bases between them. Germline V gene sequence: CDR1 MGHRA, CDR2 YSYEKL. This CDR3 contains 14 residues. The DNA of the CDR3 is TGCGCCAGCGGTCCCCGGGACTTGGCCGATGAGCAGTTCTTC. It encodes CASGPRDLADEQFF.

This clone has a single count. This chain uses TRBV11-1 with TRBJ1-1, with D uncertain. The germline V and J ends were trimmed by 5 bases and 6 bases, with 7 bases remaining between them. CDR3 size: 11 residues. The germline gives CDR1 SGHAT, CDR2 FQDESV (reference sequence). The CDR3 DNA is TGTGCCAGCAGCCGGTTGTCTGAAGCTTTCTTT. As protein: CASSRLSEAFF. Drawing the rest from reference TRBV11-1 and TRBJ1-1, the complete variable domain is EAEVAQSPRYKITEKSQAVAFWCDPISGHATLYWYRQILGQGPELLVQFQDESVVDDSQLPKDRFSAERLKGVDSTLKIQPAELGDSAMYLCASSRLSEAFFGQGTRLTVV.

The rearrangement joins TRBV3-1 (or the pseudogene TRBV3-2) to TRBJ2-7; TRBD1 agrees at 12 bases. The CDR3 is made up of 15 amino acids. Trimming at V came to 4 bases and at J to 0 bases, leaving 1 base not matched to a gene. Germline V gene sequence: CDR1 LGHDT, CDR2 YNNKEL (reference sequence). The CDR3 is CASSPGQGASYEQYF. CDR3 nucleotides: TGTGCCAGCAGCCCGGGACAGGGGGCCTCCTACGAGCAGTACTTC.

This chain connects TRBV6-5 to TRBJ2-2; TRBD1 matches at 8 bases. Looked up from germline, CDR1 is MNHEY and CDR2 is SVGAGI. The V and J ends lost 0 bases and 7 bases, in that order; junction bases with no gene match: 7. There are 16 residues in the CDR3. Here the CDR3 DNA reads TGTGCCAGCAGTTACTCGGTCAGGGGGCGAGGCGGGGAGCTGTTTTTT. Translation: CASSYSVRGRGGELFF.

The gene calls are TRBV6-5 and TRBJ2-7, with unresolved D. This CDR3 is 15 amino acids long. From germline, CDR1 is MNHEY and CDR2 SVGAGI. Between the trimmed V and J ends, which lost 0 bases and 2 bases, there was a span of 11 bases. CDR3 nucleotides: TGTGCCAGCAGTTACTCGATGCGCGGCCCCTACGAGCAGTACTTC. It encodes CASSYSMRGPYEQYF.

The chain couples TRBV11-2 to TRBJ2-3, with 7 bases that match TRBD2. Per germline, CDR1 SGHAT and CDR2 FQNNGV. V shed 0 bases, J shed 9 bases, and the junction held 3 bases outside the gene matches. The CDR3 is 13 amino acids. The CDR3 loop reads CASSLDLSGTQYF. The CDR3 DNA is TGTGCCAGCAGCTTAGACCTTAGCGGGACGCAGTATTTT.

V and J are TRBV7-9 and TRBJ2-5; D is unclear. The CDR3 totals 13 residues. The V gene's germline CDR1 is SEHNR and CDR2 FQNEAQ (reference sequence). Trimming cost V 1 base and J 2 bases, with 5 bases left between them. CDR3 sequence (DNA): TGTGCCAGCAGCTTAGTCTATCAAGAGACCCAGTACTTC. Protein product: CASSLVYQETQYF.

The J gene is TRBJ2-7, the V gene TRBV7-3, with D tentatively TRBD2 (6 bases). The V gene's germline CDR1 is SGHTA and CDR2 FQGTGA. V gave up 1 base and J gave up 7 bases, with 17 bases separating them. The CDR3 contains 15 residues. CDR3 nucleotides: TGTGCCAGCAGCTTAATGGGGATTGGGGCGGGAGAGCAGTACTTC. Its protein product is CASSLMGIGAGEQYF. The whole variable domain, remainder taken from reference TRBV7-3 and TRBJ2-7, is GAGVSQTPSNKVTEKGKYVELRCDPISGHTALYWYRQSLGQGPEFLIYFQGTGAADDSGLPNDRFFAVRPEGSVSTLKIQRTERGDSAVYLCASSLMGIGAGEQYFGPGTRLTVT.

The CDR3 DNA sequence: TGCGCCAGCAGTGATGACAGGGGCTCTGGAAACACCATATATTTT. Protein sequence: CASSDDRGSGNTIYF. The gene calls are TRBV5-1 and TRBJ1-3; 8 bases map to TRBD1. The CDR3 runs to 15 residues. Trimming cost V 5 bases and J 0 bases; bases outside gene matches: 4. Germline CDR1 SGHRS, CDR2 YFSETQ.

This chain joins TRBV2 and TRBJ2-7; 8 nucleotides agree with TRBD2. Germline V lookup: CDR1 SNHLY, CDR2 FYNNEI. The CDR3 has 12 amino acids. V shed 7 bases and J 2 bases; nucleotides not matched to a gene: 1. The CDR3 sequence: CASTSGPYEQYF. The CDR3 nucleotides read TGTGCCAGCACTAGCGGGCCCTACGAGCAGTACTTC.

The gene calls are TRBV19 and TRBJ1-2, with D unresolved. Germline values: CDR1 LNHDA, CDR2 SQIVND (reference sequence). This CDR3 contains 15 residues. V dropped 1 base and J dropped 4 bases, with 13 bases sitting between them. The CDR3 bases are TGTGCCAGTAGTATAGCGAAAGGCGCCTCCTATGGCTACACCTTC. Amino acids: CASSIAKGASYGYTF.

V usage is TRBV6-2 or TRBV6-3 and J usage is TRBJ2-7, with D perhaps TRBD1 (5 bases). The CDR3 extends over 15 amino acids. Trimming removed 4 bases at V and 3 bases at J, with 16 bases between. In germline, CDR1 is MNHEY, CDR2 SVGEGT. The DNA of the CDR3 is TGTGCCAGCAGTTCTCGACAGCCGGTAGGCTACGAGCAGTACTTC. Protein: CASSSRQPVGYEQYF.

The CDR3 DNA reads as TGTGCCAGCAGCTTAGGAGGGACGGGACCCTACGAGCAGTACTTC. Its translation is CASSLGGTGPYEQYF. The V and J genes are TRBV13 and TRBJ2-7; TRBD1 or TRBD2 may be the D gene (5 bases each). Germline V gene data show CDR1 as PRHDT and CDR2 as FYEKMQ (reference sequence). V lost 0 bases to trimming and J lost 2 bases, with 11 bases between them. The CDR3 contains 15 residues.

The chain uses TRBV7-3 and TRBJ2-1; 7 nucleotides align to TRBD1. The ends lost 5 bases at V and 4 bases at J; junction bases unmatched: 8. This CDR3 has 15 amino acids. CDR1 SGHTA and CDR2 FQGTGA come from the germline V gene. CDR3 in amino acids: CASSPRDREYNEQFF. The DNA of the CDR3 is TGTGCCAGCAGCCCACGGGACAGAGAGTACAATGAGCAGTTCTTC.

In its sample, this clone was seen once. The genes are TRBV27 and TRBJ1-6; 8 nucleotides agree with TRBD1. This CDR3 is 16 amino acids long. V trimming: 3 bases; J trimming: 10 bases; junction bases outside the gene matches: 11. Germline assignment: CDR1 MNHEY and CDR2 SMNVEV (reference sequence). As DNA, the CDR3 is TGTGCCAGCAGTTTCTCCTCGGACAGGGTCGGCTCACCCCTCCACTTT. This gives the protein CASSFSSDRVGSPLHF.